These T cell receptor beta chains were read from a single sample in a study of Tregs in tolerant kidney transplant recipients. The assay was immunoSEQ multiplex PCR, and TCRdb's table has in-frame clones only and misses some. The table has some 71,000 clones, about 89% seen once. The sample here was CD4+ T cells from blood, taken before the transplant. These receptor sequences come from a human donor who received a combined kidney and bone marrow transplant. Both conserved end residues are part of each CDR3. D genes are given only for firm matches. Some rows have no size entry. The others give once, few or many, or a class for an expanded clone.

clone size: -; V gene: TRBV18; D gene: -; J gene: TRBJ1-1; CDR3 DNA: TGTGCCAGCTCACGGGGGGACCCTCCTGAAGCTTTCTTT; CDR3 protein: CASSRGDPPEAFF
clone size: -; V gene: TRBV4-1; D gene: TRBD2; J gene: TRBJ2-1; CDR3 DNA: TGCGCCAGCAGCCAAGATAGCGGGGGCTCGGGGAATGAGCAGTTCTTC; CDR3 protein: CASSQDSGGSGNEQFF
clone size: few; V gene: TRBV19; D gene: -; J gene: TRBJ2-4; CDR3 DNA: TGTGCCAGTAGTATTGGAGGGGGCGCCTCCTTAAACATTCAGTACTTC; CDR3 protein: CASSIGGGASLNIQYF
clone size: -; V gene: TRBV10-3; D gene: -; J gene: TRBJ1-2; CDR3 DNA: TGTGCCATCAAGAAGACAGAGGATGGCTACACCTTC; CDR3 protein: CAIKKTEDGYTF
clone size: -; V gene: TRBV27; D gene: TRBD2; J gene: TRBJ2-4; CDR3 DNA: TGTGCCAGCAGGCCGGGACTAGCGGGAGGGACGGCCAAAAACATTCAGTACTTC; CDR3 protein: CASRPGLAGGTAKNIQYF
clone size: -; V gene: TRBV19; D gene: -; J gene: TRBJ1-5; CDR3 DNA: TGTGCCAGTAGTATAGACTCCGCGGGGTATAGCAATCAGCCCCAGCATTTT; CDR3 protein: CASSIDSAGYSNQPQHF
clone size: -; V gene: TRBV6-5; D gene: TRBD2; J gene: TRBJ2-2; CDR3 DNA: TGTGCCAGCAGTTCGGGGGGTCACGGGGAGCTGTTTTTT; CDR3 protein: CASSSGGHGELFF
clone size: -; V gene: TRBV5-1; D gene: -; J gene: TRBJ2-5; CDR3 DNA: TGCGCCAGCAGCTTGGCCCCGCCGGGGGAGACCCAGTACTTC; CDR3 protein: CASSLAPPGETQYF
clone size: -; V gene: TRBV10-2; D gene: -; J gene: TRBJ2-7; CDR3 DNA: TGCGCCAGCAGTGAGCAGGGGGGCCCTTCTCTCTACGAGCAGTACTTC; CDR3 protein: CASSEQGGPSLYEQYF
clone size: -; V gene: TRBV5-1; D gene: TRBD2; J gene: TRBJ2-7; CDR3 DNA: TGCGCCAGCAACCGCGGGAGTAGCAACGAGCAGTACTTC; CDR3 protein: CASNRGSSNEQYF
clone size: -; V gene: TRBV10-3; D gene: TRBD2; J gene: TRBJ2-5; CDR3 DNA: TGTGCCATCAGCCGACTAGCGGGAGGGCCAAGAGAGACCCAGTACTTC; CDR3 protein: CAISRLAGGPRETQYF
clone size: few; V gene: TRBV23-1; D gene: -; J gene: TRBJ1-1; CDR3 DNA: TGCGCCAGCAGTCAATCCATCAAGGGGCCTGCGAACACTGAAGCTTTCTTT; CDR3 protein: CASSQSIKGPANTEAFF
clone size: -; V gene: TRBV7-2; D gene: -; J gene: TRBJ2-1; CDR3 DNA: TGTGCCAGCAGCTTAGACCCGTTTAGCTCCTACAATGAGCAGTTCTTC; CDR3 protein: CASSLDPFSSYNEQFF
clone size: -; V gene: TRBV6-7; D gene: TRBD1; J gene: TRBJ1-4; CDR3 DNA: TGTGCCAGCAGTTACTCAAGGGGGCGCAGAACTAATGAAAAACTGTTTTTT; CDR3 protein: CASSYSRGRRTNEKLFF
clone size: once; V gene: TRBV28; D gene: -; J gene: TRBJ2-2; CDR3 DNA: TGTGCCAGCAGTTTAAGGACATTGAACACCGGGGAGCTGTTTTTT; CDR3 protein: CASSLRTLNTGELFF
clone size: -; V gene: TRBV9; D gene: -; J gene: TRBJ1-5; CDR3 DNA: TGTGCCAGCAGCGTAGGGGACAACAATCAGCCCCAGCATTTT; CDR3 protein: CASSVGDNNQPQHF
clone size: -; V gene: TRBV29-1; D gene: TRBD2; J gene: TRBJ2-1; CDR3 DNA: TGCAGCGTTGACCCCCTACTACTAGCGGGAGGGCCCCACCACAATGAGCAGTTCTTC; CDR3 protein: CSVDPLLLAGGPHHNEQFF
clone size: -; V gene: TRBV4-1; D gene: TRBD1; J gene: TRBJ2-3; CDR3 DNA: TGCGCCAGCAGCCAGGGGACAGGGAGCACAGATACGCAGTATTTT; CDR3 protein: CASSQGTGSTDTQYF
clone size: -; V gene: TRBV7-3; D gene: -; J gene: TRBJ2-3; CDR3 DNA: TGTGCCAGCAGCCGCACTGGGGGGGCTCATGGAGATACGCAGTATTTT; CDR3 protein: CASSRTGGAHGDTQYF
clone size: -; V gene: TRBV7-9; D gene: -; J gene: TRBJ1-4; CDR3 DNA: TGTGCCAGCAGCTTAGGTCAGGGCACGCGTGAAAAACTGTTTTTT; CDR3 protein: CASSLGQGTREKLFF
clone size: -; V gene: TRBV29-1; D gene: TRBD1; J gene: TRBJ1-2; CDR3 DNA: TGCAGCGTTGATGGGGACAGGGAAAACTATGGCTACACCTTC; CDR3 protein: CSVDGDRENYGYTF
clone size: -; V gene: TRBV7-2; D gene: TRBD2; J gene: TRBJ2-1; CDR3 DNA: TGTGCCAGCAGCCGGCTTCTACTAGCGGGAGGGGCTGAGCAGTTCTTC; CDR3 protein: CASSRLLLAGGAEQFF
clone size: -; V gene: TRBV5-1; D gene: TRBD2; J gene: TRBJ2-2; CDR3 DNA: TGCGCCAGCAGCCCGAGGACTAGCGGGGACGGGGAGCTGTTTTTT; CDR3 protein: CASSPRTSGDGELFF
clone size: -; V gene: TRBV6-1; D gene: TRBD1; J gene: TRBJ1-1; CDR3 DNA: TGTGCCAGCAGTGAACCCGGGACAGGGGGCCCTGAAGCTTTCTTT; CDR3 protein: CASSEPGTGGPEAFF
clone size: -; V gene: TRBV10-2; D gene: -; J gene: TRBJ2-7; CDR3 DNA: TGCGCCAGCAGTGACCATCAGACAGTGGAGTTCTACGAGCGGTACTTC; CDR3 protein: CASSDHQTVEFYERYF
clone size: -; V gene: TRBV28; D gene: -; J gene: TRBJ2-1; CDR3 DNA: TGTGCCAGCTTGGGGGCGAGTCGGGGCAATGAGCAGTTCTTC; CDR3 protein: CASLGASRGNEQFF
clone size: few; V gene: TRBV7-3; D gene: TRBD2; J gene: TRBJ2-3; CDR3 DNA: TGTGCCAGCAGCTTAGCGGGAGGTAGCACAGATACGCAGTATTTT; CDR3 protein: CASSLAGGSTDTQYF
clone size: -; V gene: TRBV19; D gene: -; J gene: TRBJ2-3; CDR3 DNA: TGTGCCAGTAGGCGAGGCCGGGGAGATACGCAGTATTTT; CDR3 protein: CASRRGRGDTQYF
clone size: once; V gene: TRBV7-3; D gene: -; J gene: TRBJ2-2; CDR3 DNA: TGTGCCAGCAGCTTAGTGTCGGCGAACACCGGGGAGCTGTTTTTT; CDR3 protein: CASSLVSANTGELFF
clone size: -; V gene: TRBV7-9; D gene: -; J gene: TRBJ2-1; CDR3 DNA: TGTGCCAGCAGCGCCCCTGGGAGCTCCTACAATGAGCAGTTCTTC; CDR3 protein: CASSAPGSSYNEQFF
clone size: -; V gene: TRBV9; D gene: TRBD2; J gene: TRBJ2-1; CDR3 DNA: TGTGCCAGCAGCGTTAGCGGGAGTAGCAATGAGCAGTTCTTC; CDR3 protein: CASSVSGSSNEQFF
clone size: -; V gene: TRBV10-3; D gene: TRBD2; J gene: TRBJ2-1; CDR3 DNA: TGTGCCATCAGTGCCCCCGGTAGCGGGAGGGTTTCCTACAATGAGCAGTTCTTC; CDR3 protein: CAISAPGSGRVSYNEQFF
clone size: -; V gene: TRBV5-6; D gene: TRBD1; J gene: TRBJ1-5; CDR3 DNA: TGTGCCAGCAGCTTTCAGGGGGATTATAGCAATCAGCCCCAGCATTTT; CDR3 protein: CASSFQGDYSNQPQHF
clone size: -; V gene: TRBV2; D gene: TRBD2; J gene: TRBJ2-3; CDR3 DNA: TGTGCCAGCAGTCTTTCTAGCGGAGCTAGCACAGATACGCAGTATTTT; CDR3 protein: CASSLSSGASTDTQYF
clone size: -; V gene: TRBV7-2; D gene: -; J gene: TRBJ2-1; CDR3 DNA: TGTGCCAGCAGCTTAGAATTCGGGAGAAGGCAGTTCTTC; CDR3 protein: CASSLEFGRRQFF
clone size: -; V gene: TRBV6-6; D gene: -; J gene: TRBJ2-1; CDR3 DNA: TGTGCCACCATGGAGCGGGACAAACACAATGAGCAGTTCTTC; CDR3 protein: CATMERDKHNEQFF
clone size: -; V gene: TRBV12-5; D gene: -; J gene: TRBJ1-1; CDR3 DNA: TGTGCTAGTGAGGCGGTTGATAGGTCCAAACCGAACACTGAAGCTTTCTTT; CDR3 protein: CASEAVDRSKPNTEAFF
clone size: -; V gene: TRBV28; D gene: -; J gene: TRBJ1-3; CDR3 DNA: TGTGCCAGCAGTTACGGACACCGCTCTGGAAACACCATATATTTT; CDR3 protein: CASSYGHRSGNTIYF
clone size: -; V gene: TRBV25-1; D gene: -; J gene: TRBJ2-2; CDR3 DNA: TGTGCCAGCAGTGAATGGGATGACAGCAACACCGGGGAGCTGTTTTTT; CDR3 protein: CASSEWDDSNTGELFF
clone size: -; V gene: TRBV2; D gene: TRBD1; J gene: TRBJ2-1; CDR3 DNA: TGTGCCAGCAGTCGGGACAGGGCGGCCAATGAGCAGTTCTTC; CDR3 protein: CASSRDRAANEQFF
clone size: -; V gene: TRBV9; D gene: TRBD2; J gene: TRBJ2-1; CDR3 DNA: TGTGCCAGCAGCGTAGCTTGGTTAGCGGGAGGGGGGGACAATGAGCAGTTCTTC; CDR3 protein: CASSVAWLAGGGDNEQFF
clone size: -; V gene: TRBV5-1; D gene: TRBD2; J gene: TRBJ2-5; CDR3 DNA: TGCGCCAGCAGCTTGTGGGCGGGAGGGCCTGAGACCCAGTACTTC; CDR3 protein: CASSLWAGGPETQYF
clone size: -; V gene: TRBV19; D gene: TRBD1; J gene: TRBJ1-2; CDR3 DNA: TGTGCCAGTAGTGGGACAGGTGACCTCAGATTGAAAGGCTACACCTTC; CDR3 protein: CASSGTGDLRLKGYTF
clone size: -; V gene: TRBV20-1; D gene: -; J gene: TRBJ2-7; CDR3 DNA: TGCAGTGCCGGGACGGCGGGAGAGCAGTACTTC; CDR3 protein: CSAGTAGEQYF
clone size: few; V gene: TRBV6-6; D gene: -; J gene: TRBJ1-2; CDR3 DNA: TGTGCCAGCAGTGCCGACAGCTATGGCTACACCTTC; CDR3 protein: CASSADSYGYTF
clone size: -; V gene: TRBV10-3; D gene: TRBD2; J gene: TRBJ2-1; CDR3 DNA: TGTGCCATCAGAAGAGCGGGAGATCTCTACAATGAGCAGTTCTTC; CDR3 protein: CAIRRAGDLYNEQFF
clone size: -; V gene: TRBV9; D gene: -; J gene: TRBJ2-2; CDR3 DNA: TGTGCCAGCAGCGTTTTGAGCACCGGGGAGCTGTTTTTT; CDR3 protein: CASSVLSTGELFF
clone size: -; V gene: TRBV5-6; D gene: -; J gene: TRBJ2-7; CDR3 DNA: TGTGCCAGCAGCTTGGAGAGATCCCGGAGGGCCTACGAGCAGTACTTC; CDR3 protein: CASSLERSRRAYEQYF
clone size: -; V gene: TRBV5-1; D gene: -; J gene: TRBJ1-2; CDR3 DNA: TGCGCCAGCAGCTTTGGGGCAGGGCCCCCAGGCTACACCTTC; CDR3 protein: CASSFGAGPPGYTF
clone size: once; V gene: TRBV6-5; D gene: TRBD1; J gene: TRBJ1-4; CDR3 DNA: TGTGCCAGCAAGGACAGGCATTATGAAAAACTGTTTTTT; CDR3 protein: CASKDRHYEKLFF
clone size: -; V gene: TRBV7-2; D gene: -; J gene: TRBJ1-1; CDR3 DNA: TGTGCCAGCAGCTTTTCCGGGGGTGAGACTGAAGCTTTCTTT; CDR3 protein: CASSFSGGETEAFF
clone size: -; V gene: TRBV28; D gene: -; J gene: TRBJ1-1; CDR3 DNA: TGTGCCAGCAGTTCCCAGGGCCCAATCGAAGCTTTCTTT; CDR3 protein: CASSSQGPIEAFF
clone size: -; V gene: TRBV7-3; D gene: TRBD1; J gene: TRBJ2-4; CDR3 DNA: TGTGCCAGCAGCTTAACGGGGACAGGGGGGTACATTCAGTACTTC; CDR3 protein: CASSLTGTGGYIQYF
clone size: -; V gene: TRBV2; D gene: TRBD1; J gene: TRBJ1-5; CDR3 DNA: TGTGCCAGCAGCCGGGCAGGGGGCGGCAATCAGCCCCAGCATTTT; CDR3 protein: CASSRAGGGNQPQHF
clone size: -; V gene: TRBV30; D gene: -; J gene: TRBJ1-1; CDR3 DNA: TGTGCCTGGACCCCGGACACCTACACTGAAGCTTTCTTT; CDR3 protein: CAWTPDTYTEAFF